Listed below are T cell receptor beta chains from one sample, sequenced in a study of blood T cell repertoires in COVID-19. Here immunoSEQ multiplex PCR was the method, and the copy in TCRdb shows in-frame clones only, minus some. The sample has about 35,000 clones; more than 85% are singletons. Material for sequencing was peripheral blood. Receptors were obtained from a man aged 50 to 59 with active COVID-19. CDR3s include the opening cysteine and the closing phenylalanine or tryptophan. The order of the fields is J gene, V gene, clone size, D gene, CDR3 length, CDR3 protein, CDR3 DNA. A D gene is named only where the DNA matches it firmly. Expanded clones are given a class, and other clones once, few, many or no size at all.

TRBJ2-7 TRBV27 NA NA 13 CASSLDSSYEQYF TGTGCCAGCAGTCTGGACAGCTCCTACGAGCAGTACTTC
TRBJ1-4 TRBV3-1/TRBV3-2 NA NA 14 CASSHGVDNEKLFF TGTGCCAGCAGCCACGGGGTAGATAATGAAAAACTGTTTTTT
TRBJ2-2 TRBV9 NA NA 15 CASSASLRRTGELFF TGTGCCAGCAGCGCCTCCCTAAGGAGGACCGGGGAGCTGTTTTTT
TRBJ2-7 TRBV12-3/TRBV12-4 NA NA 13 CASGRRSSYEQYF TGTGCCAGCGGACGGAGGTCGTCCTACGAGCAGTACTTC
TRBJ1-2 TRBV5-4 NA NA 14 CASSRGKGGYGYTF TGTGCCAGCAGCCGAGGAAAGGGAGGCTATGGCTACACCTTC
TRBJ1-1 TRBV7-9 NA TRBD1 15 CASSLRGTGGTEAFF TGTGCCAGCAGCCTAAGAGGGACAGGGGGAACTGAAGCTTTCTTT
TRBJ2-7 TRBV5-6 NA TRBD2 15 CASSSIAGGPGEQYF TGTGCCAGCAGCTCCATAGCGGGAGGGCCAGGTGAGCAGTACTTC
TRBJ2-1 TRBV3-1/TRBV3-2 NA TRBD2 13 CASRRGRGGEQFF TGTGCCAGCCGCCGGGGGCGGGGGGGCGAGCAGTTCTTC
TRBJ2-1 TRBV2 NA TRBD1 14 CASSGGTGDNEQFF TGTGCCAGCAGTGGAGGGACAGGAGACAATGAGCAGTTCTTC
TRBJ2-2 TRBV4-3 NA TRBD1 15 CASRRDREDTGELFF TGCGCCAGCAGAAGGGACAGGGAGGACACCGGGGAGCTGTTTTTT
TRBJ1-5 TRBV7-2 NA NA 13 CASSLRGNQPQHF TGTGCCAGCAGCCTACGCGGAAATCAGCCCCAGCATTTT
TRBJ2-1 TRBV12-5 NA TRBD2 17 CASGLSRGSGVFGEQFF TGTGCTAGTGGTTTGTCCAGGGGTAGCGGGGTTTTCGGTGAGCAGTTCTTC
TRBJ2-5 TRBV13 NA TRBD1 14 CASSTRQGGETQYF TGTGCCAGCAGCACCAGACAGGGTGGGGAGACCCAGTACTTC
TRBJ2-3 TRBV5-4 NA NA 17 CASSLDASVYGTDTQYF TGTGCCAGCAGCTTGGATGCTAGCGTTTATGGGACAGATACGCAGTATTTT
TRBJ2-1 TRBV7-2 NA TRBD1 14 CASSPGTGGEGQFF TGTGCCAGCAGCCCCGGGACAGGGGGTGAGGGGCAGTTCTTC
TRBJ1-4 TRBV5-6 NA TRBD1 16 CASSLDRGLRTEKLFF TGTGCCAGCAGCTTGGACAGGGGCCTTAGAACTGAAAAACTGTTTTTT
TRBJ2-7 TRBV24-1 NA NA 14 CATSEPKSPYGQYF TGTGCCACCAGTGAGCCCAAATCTCCATACGGGCAGTACTTC
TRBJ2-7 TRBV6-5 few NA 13 CASTGTSLYEQYF TGTGCCAGCACGGGGACTTCCCTTTACGAGCAGTACTTC
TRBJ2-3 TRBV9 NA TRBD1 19 CASSVGDRGLPAYTDTQYF TGTGCCAGCAGCGTAGGGGACAGGGGGCTTCCTGCCTACACAGATACGCAGTATTTT
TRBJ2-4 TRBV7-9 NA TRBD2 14 CASSFLGGKNIQYF TGTGCCAGCAGCTTCCTCGGGGGGAAAAACATTCAGTACTTC
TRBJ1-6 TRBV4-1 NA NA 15 CASRLPGAYNSPLHF TGCGCCAGCAGACTTCCCGGGGCCTATAATTCACCCCTCCACTTT
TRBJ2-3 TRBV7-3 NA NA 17 CASSLTPDSASTDTQYF TGTGCCAGCAGCTTAACCCCAGACAGCGCTAGCACAGATACGCAGTATTTT
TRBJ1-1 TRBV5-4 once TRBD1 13 CASSTDRGPEAFF TGTGCCAGCAGCACGGACAGGGGGCCTGAAGCTTTCTTT
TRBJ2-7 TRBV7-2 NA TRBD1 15 CASRSSGPGGYEQYF TGTGCCAGCAGGTCATCCGGGCCAGGGGGCTACGAGCAGTACTTC
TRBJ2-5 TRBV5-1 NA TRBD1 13 CASSKTGVETQYF TGCGCCAGCAGCAAGACAGGGGTGGAGACCCAGTACTTC
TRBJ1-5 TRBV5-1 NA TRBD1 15 CAIHCRGREDQPQHF TGCGCCATCCATTGCAGGGGGCGCGAGGATCAGCCCCAGCATTTT
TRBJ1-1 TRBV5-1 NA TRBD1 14 CASSFRDRSTEAFF TGCGCCAGCAGCTTCCGGGACAGGAGTACTGAAGCTTTCTTT
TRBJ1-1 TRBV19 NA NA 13 CASNRQVDTEAFF TGTGCCAGTAATCGACAGGTAGACACTGAAGCTTTCTTT
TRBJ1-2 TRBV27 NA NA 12 CASIYRNYGYTF TGTGCCAGCATCTACAGAAATTATGGCTACACCTTC
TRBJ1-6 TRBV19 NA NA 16 CASSIKQTTYNSPLHF TGTGCCAGTAGTATAAAACAGACCACCTATAATTCACCCCTCCACTTT
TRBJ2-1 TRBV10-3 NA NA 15 CAISGTVSSYNEQFF TGTGCCATCAGTGGGACAGTTAGCTCCTACAATGAGCAGTTCTTC
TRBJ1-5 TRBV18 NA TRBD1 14 CASSLRDRGLPQHF TGTGCCAGCTCACTTCGGGACAGGGGCTTACCCCAGCATTTT
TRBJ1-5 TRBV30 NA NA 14 CAWKGRGFGQPQHF TGTGCCTGGAAGGGACGGGGGTTCGGTCAGCCCCAGCATTTT
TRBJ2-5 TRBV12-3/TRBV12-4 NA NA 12 CASSSGEGTQYF TGTGCCAGCAGTTCGGGGGAAGGGACCCAGTACTTC
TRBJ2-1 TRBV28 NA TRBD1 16 CASRLPGQGPYNEQFF TGTGCCAGCAGGCTACCGGGACAGGGCCCCTACAATGAGCAGTTCTTC
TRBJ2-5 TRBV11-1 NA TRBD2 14 CASSMGTREETQYF TGTGCCAGCAGCATGGGGACTAGAGAAGAGACCCAGTACTTC
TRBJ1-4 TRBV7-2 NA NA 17 CASSSQPWGGGFEKLFF TGTGCCAGCAGCTCACAACCATGGGGGGGCGGGTTTGAAAAACTGTTTTTT
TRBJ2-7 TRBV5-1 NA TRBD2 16 CASSWATSGTVYEQYF TGCGCCAGCAGCTGGGCGACTAGCGGGACTGTCTACGAGCAGTACTTC
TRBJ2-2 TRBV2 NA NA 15 CASTRREGVTGELFF TGTGCCAGCACCCGAAGGGAGGGGGTCACCGGGGAGCTGTTTTTT
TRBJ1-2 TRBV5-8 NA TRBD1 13 CASGTALNYGYTF TGTGCCAGCGGGACAGCCCTTAACTATGGCTACACCTTC
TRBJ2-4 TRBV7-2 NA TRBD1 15 CASSLEGQTINIQYF TGTGCCAGCAGCCTTGAGGGACAGACAATAAACATTCAGTACTTC
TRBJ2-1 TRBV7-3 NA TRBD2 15 CASSPGLAAYNEQFF TGTGCCAGCAGCCCCGGGCTAGCGGCGTACAATGAGCAGTTCTTC
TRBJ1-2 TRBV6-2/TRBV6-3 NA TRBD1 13 CASSSTGRWGYTF TGTGCCAGCAGTTCGACAGGGCGTTGGGGCTACACCTTC
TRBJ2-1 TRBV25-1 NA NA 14 CASDPGREYNEQFF TGTGCCTCCGACCCGGGCAGGGAATACAATGAGCAGTTCTTC
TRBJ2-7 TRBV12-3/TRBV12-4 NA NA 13 CASSLSPLYEQYF TGTGCCAGCAGCTTGTCCCCCCTCTACGAGCAGTACTTC
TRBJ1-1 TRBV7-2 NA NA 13 CASSPNQGNVAFF TGTGCCAGCAGCCCGAACCAGGGAAATGTAGCTTTCTTT
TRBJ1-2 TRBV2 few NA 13 CASRGEWGDGYTF TGTGCCAGCAGAGGGGAATGGGGTGATGGCTACACCTTC
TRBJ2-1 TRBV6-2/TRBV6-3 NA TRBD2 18 CASSYSRTSGGYYNEQFF TGTGCCAGCAGTTACTCGAGGACTAGCGGGGGCTACTACAATGAGCAGTTCTTC
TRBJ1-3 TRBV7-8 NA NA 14 CASSDSPRGNTIYF TGTGCCAGCAGCGACAGCCCGAGGGGAAACACCATATATTTT
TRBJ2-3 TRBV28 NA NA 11 CASSTADTQYF TGTGCCAGCAGCACAGCAGATACGCAGTATTTT
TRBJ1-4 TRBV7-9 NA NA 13 CASSAGTNEKLFF TGTGCCAGCAGCGCAGGCACTAATGAAAAACTGTTTTTT
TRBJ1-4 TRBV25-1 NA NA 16 CASSEGGAGSNEKLFF TGTGCCAGCAGTGAGGGGGGGGCAGGGTCTAATGAAAAACTGTTTTTT
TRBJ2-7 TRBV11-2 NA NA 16 CASSLGFPGEGYEQYF TGTGCCAGCAGCTTAGGTTTTCCAGGGGAAGGCTACGAGCAGTACTTC
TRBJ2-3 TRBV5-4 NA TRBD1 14 CASSLKGAGDTQYF TGTGCCAGCAGCTTGAAGGGGGCGGGAGATACGCAGTATTTT
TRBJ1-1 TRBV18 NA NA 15 CASSSQGGRVAEAFF TGTGCCAGCTCATCGCAGGGAGGGAGGGTCGCTGAAGCTTTCTTT
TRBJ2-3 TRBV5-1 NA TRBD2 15 CASSSSGAGTDTQYF TGCGCCAGCAGCAGTAGCGGGGCTGGCACAGATACGCAGTATTTT
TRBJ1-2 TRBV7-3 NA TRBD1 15 CASSLSPGTGTGYTF TGTGCCAGCAGCTTAAGCCCCGGGACAGGGACCGGCTACACCTTC